This TCR beta chain was recorded in a study of T-cell reconstitution after alpha-beta-depleted transplantation in children. The study, taken as a whole, reports: The study reportedly traced alpha-beta T cells about two months after transplant to several hundred expanded graft clones.

Construction of the TCRbeta library involved unique molecular identifiers. TCRdb redid the calling of the PCR reads with MiXCR, one entry per CDR3 protein. The sample holds some 80,000 distinct CDR3 sequences, 15% to 20% seen once. There are 15 residues in the CDR3. After removal of 5 bases from V and 3 bases from J, the junction contained 9 bases not matched to a gene. From germline, CDR1 is MNHEY and CDR2 SVGEGT. As concerns this clonotype: Its antigen is not known.

V usage is TRBV6-2 or TRBV6-3 and J usage is TRBJ2-7; 8 bases fit TRBD2. Sample: PBMCs, mostly from graft donor cells, taken 360 days after TCRalphabeta/CD19-depleted stem cell transplant. The sequence was obtained from a male patient under 10 years old who had a stem cell transplant for acute lymphoblastic leukemia, so the T cells may come from the graft donor. The CDR3 protein is CASSGRLAPLYEQYF. The CDR3 nucleotides are TGTGCCAGCAGTGGCCGACTAGCGCCGCTCTACGAGCAGTACTTC.